Shown below are 13 T cell receptor beta chains from a single sample sequenced in a study of cytomegalovirus exposure and HLA in healthy donors. The PCR used 60 Vbeta and 13 Jbeta primers. Produced via immunoSEQ multiplex PCR; TCRdb's table is partial and in-frame only. The sample comprises fewer than 200,000 clones, 75% to 90% of which are singletons, and approximately 2% rests with the top ten. Sequenced material: PBMCs. The receptors come from a woman aged 18-29 years in good health and CMV-seronegative.

J is TRBJ2-1 and V is TRBV7-2; D is undetermined. The V end was cut by 3 bases, the J end by 5 bases, with 8 bases between. CDR3 length: 13 amino acids. CDR1 and CDR2 (germline): SGHTA, FQGNSA. The DNA of the CDR3 is TGTGCCAGCAGCTTTTACATTGACAATGAGCAGTTCTTC. This encodes CASSFYIDNEQFF.

The chain carries TRBV30 and TRBJ2-5; D is perhaps TRBD1 (5 bases). Germline V gene data show CDR1 as GTSNPN and CDR2 as SVGIG (reference sequence). Trimming stripped 8 bases from V and 2 bases from J, with 15 bases between. The CDR3 covers 13 residues. The CDR3 DNA follows: TGTGCCGGGGCCTCAGGGCAGCAAGAGACCCAGTACTTC. Its translation: CAGASGQQETQYF.

This clone was seen only once. The chain uses TRBV7-9 and TRBJ2-1, with TRBD2 matching over 8 bases. CDR1 and CDR2 from the germline V gene are SEHNR and FQNEAQ (reference sequence). The CDR3 spans 18 residues. V trimming: 0 bases; J trimming: 5 bases; junction bases outside the gene matches: 12. CDR3 sequence (DNA): TGTGCCAGCAGCTTAGCGTACCGGAGGCGGGAGGTAGACAATGAGCAGTTCTTC. Translated, it gives CASSLAYRRREVDNEQFF. The whole variable domain, remainder taken from reference TRBV7-9 and TRBJ2-1, is DTGVSQNPRHKITKRGQNVTFRCDPISEHNRLYWYRQTLGQGPEFLTYFQNEAQLEKSRLLSDRFSAERPKGSFSTLEIQRTEQGDSAMYLCASSLAYRRREVDNEQFFGPGTRLTVL.

This clone was observed once. This rearrangement joins TRBV2 to TRBJ2-3; perhaps TRBD2 as D (7 bases). The CDR3 has 14 amino acids. Germline CDR1 SNHLY, CDR2 FYNNEI. With 4 bases removed from V and 6 bases from J, the gap between germline ends came to 14 bases. DNA of the CDR3: TGTGCCAGCAGTGGGGGGGGCGCTTGGGATACGCAGTATTTT. It yields the protein CASSGGGAWDTQYF.

The chain is built from TRBV7-9 and TRBJ2-1; 12 bases are a match to TRBD2. Germline CDR1 reads SEHNR; CDR2 reads FQNEAQ (reference sequence). V gave up 5 bases and J gave up 10 bases; unmatched junction bases: 0. This CDR3 region has 12 residues. Here the CDR3 reads CASSGLAGEQFF. The CDR3 DNA follows: TGTGCCAGCAGCGGACTAGCGGGAGAGCAGTTCTTC.

The chain is built from TRBV25-1 and TRBJ2-1, with 9 bases aligning to TRBD2. In germline, CDR1 is MGHDK, CDR2 SYGVNS. J gave up 10 bases and V 3 bases, and 13 bases lay outside the gene matches. The CDR3 runs 16 residues. This CDR3 is CASSERASGTGKEQFF. The CDR3 DNA reads TGTGCCAGCAGTGAGCGGGCTAGCGGGACGGGCAAGGAGCAGTTCTTC.

The chain combines TRBV5-5 with TRBJ2-1, with a possible D match to TRBD2 (5 bases). Germline V gene lookup returns CDR1 SGHKS and CDR2 YYEKEE (reference sequence). Trimming left V 0 bases short and J 4 bases short, with 11 bases between. The CDR3 spans 15 residues. This chain's CDR3 is CASSLVLVKYNEQFF. The CDR3 DNA is TGTGCCAGCAGCTTGGTACTAGTTAAGTACAATGAGCAGTTCTTC.

This chain links TRBV19 with TRBJ2-7; 7 bases match TRBD2. J was trimmed by 4 bases and V by 5 bases; bases with no gene match: 11. This CDR3 region has 15 residues. The V gene's germline CDR1 is LNHDA and CDR2 SQIVND (reference sequence). The CDR3 DNA reads TGTGCCAGTAGTCCCTCTAGCGGCTACACTTACGAGCAGTACTTC. Translating it yields CASSPSSGYTYEQYF.

The J gene is TRBJ2-5, the V gene TRBV27; the D gene is possibly TRBD2 (7 bases). In germline, CDR1 is MNHEY, CDR2 SMNVEV (reference sequence). V was trimmed by 6 bases and J by 5 bases, leaving 19 bases between them. The CDR3 spans 15 residues. CDR3 protein: CASSLGGGEWETQYF. As DNA, the CDR3 is TGTGCCAGCAGCCTAGGGGGGGGCGAGTGGGAGACCCAGTACTTC.

This clone was seen once. The chain carries TRBV5-4 and TRBJ2-5, with 7 positions matching TRBD2. V trimming: 4 bases; J trimming: 0 bases; junction bases outside the gene matches: 9. CDR1 and CDR2 from the germline V gene are SGHNT and YYREEE (reference sequence). The CDR3 loop spans 16 amino acids. CDR3 residues: CASSPTGGLYQETQYF. The CDR3 coding sequence is TGTGCCAGCAGCCCCACTGGGGGACTATACCAAGAGACCCAGTACTTC.

V and J are TRBV10-3 and TRBJ1-1; D is ambiguous. CDR1 is ENHRY and CDR2 is SYGVKD in the germline V gene. Trimming cost V 4 bases and J 6 bases, with 12 bases left between them. This CDR3 region has 13 residues. CDR3 region: CAISAQEEAEAFF. The CDR3 region has the DNA TGTGCCATCAGTGCCCAGGAGGAGGCTGAAGCTTTCTTT.

The chain combines TRBV5-4 with TRBJ1-4; TRBD1 matches at 10 bases. Germline V lookup: CDR1 SGHNT, CDR2 YYREEE (reference sequence). This CDR3 is built from 15 residues. V was pared by 5 bases and J by 7 bases, with 8 bases of the junction left unmatched. The CDR3 bases are TGTGCCAGCAGACGAAACCGGGACAGGGGTGAAAAACTGTTTTTT. Translated: CASRRNRDRGEKLFF.

The chain uses TRBV9 and TRBJ1-6; D gene unclear. The CDR3 totals 14 residues. Trimming cost V 4 bases and J 6 bases, with 11 bases left between them. Germline-derived CDR1 and CDR2 are SGDLS and YYNGEE. CDR3 protein: CASSTLGSNSPLHF. The CDR3 DNA follows: TGTGCCAGCAGCACACTCGGGAGTAATTCACCCCTCCACTTT.